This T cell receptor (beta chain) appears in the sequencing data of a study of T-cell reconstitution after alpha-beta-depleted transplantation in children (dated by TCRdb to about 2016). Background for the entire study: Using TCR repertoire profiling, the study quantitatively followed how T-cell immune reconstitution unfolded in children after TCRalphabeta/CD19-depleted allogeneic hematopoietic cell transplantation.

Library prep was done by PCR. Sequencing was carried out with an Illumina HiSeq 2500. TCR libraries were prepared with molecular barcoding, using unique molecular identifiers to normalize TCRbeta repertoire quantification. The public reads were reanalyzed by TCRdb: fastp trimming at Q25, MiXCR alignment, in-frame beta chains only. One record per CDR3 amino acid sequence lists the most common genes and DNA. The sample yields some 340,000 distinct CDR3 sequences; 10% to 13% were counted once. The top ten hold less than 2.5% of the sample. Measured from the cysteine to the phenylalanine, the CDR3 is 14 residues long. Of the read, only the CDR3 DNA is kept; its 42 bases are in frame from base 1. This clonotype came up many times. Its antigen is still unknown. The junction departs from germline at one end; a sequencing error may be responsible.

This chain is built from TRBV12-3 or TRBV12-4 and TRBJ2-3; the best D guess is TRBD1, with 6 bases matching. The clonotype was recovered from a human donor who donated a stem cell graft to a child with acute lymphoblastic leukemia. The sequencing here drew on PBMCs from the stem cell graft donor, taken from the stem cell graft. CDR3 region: CASSLGGSADTQYF. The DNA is TGTGCCAGCAGCTTAGGGGGTAGTGCAGATACGCAGTATTTT.